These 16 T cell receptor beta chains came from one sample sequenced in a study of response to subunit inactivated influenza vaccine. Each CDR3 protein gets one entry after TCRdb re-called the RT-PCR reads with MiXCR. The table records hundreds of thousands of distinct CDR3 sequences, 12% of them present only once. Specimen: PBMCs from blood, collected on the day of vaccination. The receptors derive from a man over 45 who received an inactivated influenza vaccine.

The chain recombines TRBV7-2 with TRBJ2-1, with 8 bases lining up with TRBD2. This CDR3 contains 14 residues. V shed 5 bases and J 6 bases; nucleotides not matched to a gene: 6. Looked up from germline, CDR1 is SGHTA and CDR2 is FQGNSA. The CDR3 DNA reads TGTGCCAGCAGCCGAGCGGGAGACCTCAATGAGCAGTTCTTC. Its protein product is CASSRAGDLNEQFF.

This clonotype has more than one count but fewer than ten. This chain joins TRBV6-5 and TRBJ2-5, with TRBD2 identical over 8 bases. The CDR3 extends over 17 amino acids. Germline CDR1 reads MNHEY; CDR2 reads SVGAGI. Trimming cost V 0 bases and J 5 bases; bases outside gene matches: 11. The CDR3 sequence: CASSYSSVAGRQETQYF. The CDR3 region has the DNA TGTGCCAGCAGTTACTCGAGCGTAGCGGGACGACAGGAGACCCAGTACTTC.

CDR3 in DNA: TGTGCCAGCAGTACAGGGACTTTTGCGGATACGCAGTATTTT. It specifies CASSTGTFADTQYF. This rearrangement joins TRBV12-3 or TRBV12-4 to TRBJ2-3; D is tentatively TRBD1 or TRBD2 (6 bases each). V shed 5 bases and J shed 6 bases, with 15 bases lying between them. The CDR3 extends over 14 amino acids.

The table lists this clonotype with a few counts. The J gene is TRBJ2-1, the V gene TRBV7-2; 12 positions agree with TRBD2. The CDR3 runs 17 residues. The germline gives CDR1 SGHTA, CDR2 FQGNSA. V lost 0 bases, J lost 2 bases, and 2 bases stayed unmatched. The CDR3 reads CASSLALAGGPYNEQFF. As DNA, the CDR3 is TGTGCCAGCAGCTTAGCCCTAGCGGGGGGGCCCTACAATGAGCAGTTCTTC.

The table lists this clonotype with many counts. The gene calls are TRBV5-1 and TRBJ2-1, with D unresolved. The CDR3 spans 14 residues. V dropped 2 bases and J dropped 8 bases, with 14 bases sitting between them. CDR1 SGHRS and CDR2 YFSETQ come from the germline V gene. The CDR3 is CASSFRGRAYEQFF. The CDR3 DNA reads TGCGCCAGCAGCTTCCGCGGACGGGCATATGAGCAGTTCTTC. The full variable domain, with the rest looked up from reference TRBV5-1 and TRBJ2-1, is KAGVTQTPRYLIKTRGQQVTLSCSPISGHRSVSWYQQTPGQGLQFLFEYFSETQRNKGNFPGRFSGRQFSNSRSEMNVSTLELGDSALYLCASSFRGRAYEQFFGPGTRLTVL.

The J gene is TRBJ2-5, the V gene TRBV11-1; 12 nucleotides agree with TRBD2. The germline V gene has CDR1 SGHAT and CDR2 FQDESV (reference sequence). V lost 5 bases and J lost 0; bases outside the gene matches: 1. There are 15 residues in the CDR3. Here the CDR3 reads CASSGLAGHQETQYF. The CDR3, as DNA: TGTGCCAGCAGCGGACTAGCGGGGCACCAAGAGACCCAGTACTTC.

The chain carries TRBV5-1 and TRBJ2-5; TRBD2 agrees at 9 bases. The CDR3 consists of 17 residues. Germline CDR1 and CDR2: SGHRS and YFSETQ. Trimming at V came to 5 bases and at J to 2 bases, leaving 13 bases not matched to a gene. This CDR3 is CASSLGVGGGVQETQYF. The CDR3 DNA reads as TGCGCCAGCAGTCTCGGGGTCGGCGGGGGGGTTCAAGAGACCCAGTACTTC.

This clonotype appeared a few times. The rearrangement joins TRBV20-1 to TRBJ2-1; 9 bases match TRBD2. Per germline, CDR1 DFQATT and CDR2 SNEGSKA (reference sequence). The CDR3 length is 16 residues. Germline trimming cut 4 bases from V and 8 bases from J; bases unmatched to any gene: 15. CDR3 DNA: TGCAGTGCTATGAGCCGGACTAGCGTGGGGTCCCATGAGCAGTTCTTC. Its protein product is CSAMSRTSVGSHEQFF.

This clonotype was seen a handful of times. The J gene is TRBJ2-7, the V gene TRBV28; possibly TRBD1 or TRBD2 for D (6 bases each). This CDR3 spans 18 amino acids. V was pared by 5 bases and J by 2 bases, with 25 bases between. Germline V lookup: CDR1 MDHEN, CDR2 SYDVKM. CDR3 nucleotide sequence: TGTGCCAGCAGTCCCCACCCCGGGGCGGGGACAAATACCTACGAGCAGTACTTC. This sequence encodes CASSPHPGAGTNTYEQYF.

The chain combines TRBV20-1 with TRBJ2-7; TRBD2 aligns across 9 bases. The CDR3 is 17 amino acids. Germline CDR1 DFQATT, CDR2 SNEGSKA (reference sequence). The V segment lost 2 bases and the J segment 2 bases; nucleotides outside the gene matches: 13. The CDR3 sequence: CSARRGTSRSLAYEQYF. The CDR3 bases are TGCAGTGCTAGACGGGGGACTAGCAGGTCCTTGGCCTACGAGCAGTACTTC.

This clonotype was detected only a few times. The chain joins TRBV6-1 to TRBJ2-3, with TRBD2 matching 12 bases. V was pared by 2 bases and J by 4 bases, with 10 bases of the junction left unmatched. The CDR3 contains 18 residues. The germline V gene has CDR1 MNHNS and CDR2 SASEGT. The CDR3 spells CASSELAGGPIQPDTQYF. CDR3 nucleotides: TGTGCCAGCAGTGAACTAGCGGGAGGGCCTATTCAGCCAGATACGCAGTATTTT.

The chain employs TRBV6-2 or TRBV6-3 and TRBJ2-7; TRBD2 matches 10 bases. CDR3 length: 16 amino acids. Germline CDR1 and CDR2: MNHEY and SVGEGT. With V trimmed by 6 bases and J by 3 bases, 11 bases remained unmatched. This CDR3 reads CASSPLSSGSIYEQYF. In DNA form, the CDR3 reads TGTGCCAGCAGCCCTCTTTCTAGCGGGAGTATCTACGAGCAGTACTTC.

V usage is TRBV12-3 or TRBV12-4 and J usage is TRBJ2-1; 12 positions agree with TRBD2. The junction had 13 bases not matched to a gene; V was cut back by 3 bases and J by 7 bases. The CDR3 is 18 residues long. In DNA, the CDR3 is TGTGCCAGCAGTTTTATAGGTGCTAGCGGGAGGGGGGGTAATGAGCAGTTCTTC. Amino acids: CASSFIGASGRGGNEQFF.

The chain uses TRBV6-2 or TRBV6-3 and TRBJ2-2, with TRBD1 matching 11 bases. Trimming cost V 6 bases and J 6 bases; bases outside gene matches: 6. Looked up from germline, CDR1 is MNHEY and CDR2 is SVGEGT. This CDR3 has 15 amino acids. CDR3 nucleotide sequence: TGTGCCAGCAGCCGGGACAGGGGGTTCGCCGGGGAGCTGTTTTTT. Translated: CASSRDRGFAGELFF.

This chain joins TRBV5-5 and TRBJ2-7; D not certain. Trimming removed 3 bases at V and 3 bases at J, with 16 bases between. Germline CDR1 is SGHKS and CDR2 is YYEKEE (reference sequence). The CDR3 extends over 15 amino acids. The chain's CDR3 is CASSSARNFGYEQYF. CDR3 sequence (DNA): TGTGCCAGCAGCTCGGCTAGGAATTTCGGCTACGAGCAGTACTTC.

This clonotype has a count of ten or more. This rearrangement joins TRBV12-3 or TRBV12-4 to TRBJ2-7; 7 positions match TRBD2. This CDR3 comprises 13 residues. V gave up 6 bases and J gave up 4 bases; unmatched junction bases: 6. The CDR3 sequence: CASSRDYRYEQYF. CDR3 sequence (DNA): TGTGCCAGCAGCCGGGACTACCGATACGAGCAGTACTTC.